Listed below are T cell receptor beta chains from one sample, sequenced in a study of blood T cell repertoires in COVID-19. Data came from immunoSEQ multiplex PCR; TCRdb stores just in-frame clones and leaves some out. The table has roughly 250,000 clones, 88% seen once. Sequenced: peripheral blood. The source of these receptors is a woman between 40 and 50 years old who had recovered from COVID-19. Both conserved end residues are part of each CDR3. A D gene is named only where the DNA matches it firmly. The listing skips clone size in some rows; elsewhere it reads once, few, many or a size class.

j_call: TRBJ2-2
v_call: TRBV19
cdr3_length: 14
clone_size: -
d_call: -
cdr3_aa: CASSIPGNTGELFF
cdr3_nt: TGTGCCAGTAGTATACCCGGGAACACCGGGGAGCTGTTTTTT

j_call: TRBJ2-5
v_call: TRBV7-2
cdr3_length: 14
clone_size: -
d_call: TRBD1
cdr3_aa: CASSRDRDGETQYF
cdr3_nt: TGTGCCAGCAGCCGGGACAGGGATGGGGAGACCCAGTACTTC

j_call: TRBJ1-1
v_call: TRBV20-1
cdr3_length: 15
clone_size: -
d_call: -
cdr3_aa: CSASKGVSMNTEAFF
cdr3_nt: TGCAGTGCTAGTAAGGGGGTTTCGATGAACACTGAAGCTTTCTTT

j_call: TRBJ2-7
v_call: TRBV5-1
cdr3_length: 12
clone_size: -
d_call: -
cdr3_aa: CASSGPTYEQYF
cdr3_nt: TGCGCCAGCAGCGGGCCGACCTACGAGCAGTACTTC

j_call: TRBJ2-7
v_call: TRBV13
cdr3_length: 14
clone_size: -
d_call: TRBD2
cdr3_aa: CASSFASGRGKQYF
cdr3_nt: TGTGCCAGCAGCTTCGCTAGCGGGCGGGGCAAGCAGTACTTC

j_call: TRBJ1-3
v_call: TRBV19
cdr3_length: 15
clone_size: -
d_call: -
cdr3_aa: CASSPLGGFTNTIYF
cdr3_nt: TGTGCCAGTAGTCCTCTGGGAGGTTTTACAAACACCATATATTTT

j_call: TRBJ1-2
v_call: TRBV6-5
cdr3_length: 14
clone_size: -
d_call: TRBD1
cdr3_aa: CASSYLGTGGGYTF
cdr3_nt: TGTGCCAGCAGTTACTTGGGGACAGGGGGCGGCTACACCTTC

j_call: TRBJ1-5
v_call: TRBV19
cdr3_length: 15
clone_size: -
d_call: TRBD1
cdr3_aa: CASSTGGNSNQPQHF
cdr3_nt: TGTGCCAGCTCAACAGGGGGCAATAGCAATCAGCCCCAGCATTTT

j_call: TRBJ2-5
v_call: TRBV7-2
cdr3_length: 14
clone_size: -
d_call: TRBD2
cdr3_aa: CASRLGLAGETQYF
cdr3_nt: TGTGCCAGCAGGTTAGGACTAGCGGGAGAGACCCAGTACTTC

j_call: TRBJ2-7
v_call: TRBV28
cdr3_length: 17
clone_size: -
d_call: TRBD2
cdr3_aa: CASKPPGLRMGSYEQYF
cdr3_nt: TGTGCCAGCAAACCCCCGGGACTACGAATGGGCTCCTACGAGCAGTACTTC

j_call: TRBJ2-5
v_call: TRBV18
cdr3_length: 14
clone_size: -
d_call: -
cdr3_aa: CASSLSQGSETQYF
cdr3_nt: TGTGCCAGCTCACTATCACAGGGTTCAGAGACCCAGTACTTC

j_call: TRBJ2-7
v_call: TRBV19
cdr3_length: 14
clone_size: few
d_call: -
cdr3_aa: CASSKHRSPYEQYF
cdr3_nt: TGTGCCAGTAGTAAGCACAGGAGCCCCTACGAGCAGTACTTC

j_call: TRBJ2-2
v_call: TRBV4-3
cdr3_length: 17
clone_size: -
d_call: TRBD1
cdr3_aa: CASSQGGTGINTGELFF
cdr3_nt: TGCGCCAGCAGCCAAGGCGGGACAGGGATTAACACCGGGGAGCTGTTTTTT

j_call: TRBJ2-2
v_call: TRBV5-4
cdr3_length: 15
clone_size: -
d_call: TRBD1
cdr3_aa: CASSFRTGETGELFF
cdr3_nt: TGTGCCAGCAGCTTCCGGACAGGGGAGACCGGGGAGCTGTTTTTT

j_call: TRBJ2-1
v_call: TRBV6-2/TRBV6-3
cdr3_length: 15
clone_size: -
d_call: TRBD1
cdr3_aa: CASSIRDSAYNEQFF
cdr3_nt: TGTGCCAGCAGCATCCGGGACAGCGCCTACAATGAGCAGTTCTTC

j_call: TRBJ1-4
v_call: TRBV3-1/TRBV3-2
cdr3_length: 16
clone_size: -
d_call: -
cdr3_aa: CASSQGRGTTNEKLFF
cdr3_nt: TGTGCCAGCAGCCAAGGCAGGGGAACAACTAATGAAAAACTGTTTTTT

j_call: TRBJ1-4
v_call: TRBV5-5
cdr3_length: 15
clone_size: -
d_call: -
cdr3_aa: CASSRTVTTNEKLFF
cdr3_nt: TGTGCCAGCAGCCGGACAGTAACAACTAATGAAAAACTGTTTTTT

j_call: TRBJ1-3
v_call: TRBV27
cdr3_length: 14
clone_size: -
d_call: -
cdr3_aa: CASSLRGAGNTIYF
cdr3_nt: TGTGCCAGCAGTTTAAGGGGTGCTGGAAACACCATATATTTT

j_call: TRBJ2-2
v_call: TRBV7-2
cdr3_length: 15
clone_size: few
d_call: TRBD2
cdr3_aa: CASSLASGITGELFF
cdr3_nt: TGTGCCAGCAGCTTGGCTAGCGGGATCACCGGGGAGCTGTTTTTT

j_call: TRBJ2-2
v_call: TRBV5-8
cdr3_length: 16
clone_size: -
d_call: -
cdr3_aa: CASSLGSGMNTGELFF
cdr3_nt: TGTGCCAGCAGCTTGGGTAGCGGCATGAACACCGGGGAGCTGTTTTTT

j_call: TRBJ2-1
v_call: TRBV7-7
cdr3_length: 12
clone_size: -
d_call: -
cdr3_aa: CASSPQGTEQFF
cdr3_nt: TGTGCTAGCAGCCCGCAGGGGACTGAGCAGTTCTTC

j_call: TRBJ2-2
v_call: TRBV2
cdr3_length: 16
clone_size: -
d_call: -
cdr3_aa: CASSGYPGLNTGELFF
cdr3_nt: TGTGCCAGCAGTGGGTACCCGGGACTTAACACCGGGGAGCTGTTTTTT

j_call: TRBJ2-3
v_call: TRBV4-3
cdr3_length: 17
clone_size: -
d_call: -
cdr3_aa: CASSQWVVPGSTDTQYF
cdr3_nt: TGCGCCAGCAGCCAATGGGTGGTTCCGGGAAGCACAGATACGCAGTATTTT

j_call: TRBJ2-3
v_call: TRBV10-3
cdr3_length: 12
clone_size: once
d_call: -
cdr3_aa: CAISESPNTQYF
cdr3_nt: TGTGCCATCAGTGAGTCACCTAATACGCAGTATTTT

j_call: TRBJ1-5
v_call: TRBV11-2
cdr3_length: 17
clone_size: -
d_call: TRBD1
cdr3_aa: CASSLGDRITSNQPQHF
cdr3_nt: TGTGCCAGCAGCTTAGGGGACAGAATAACTTCCAATCAGCCCCAGCATTTT

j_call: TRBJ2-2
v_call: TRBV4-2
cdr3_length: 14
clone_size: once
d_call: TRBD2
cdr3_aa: CASRGSGRNGELFF
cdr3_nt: TGTGCCAGCAGAGGTAGCGGGAGAAACGGGGAGCTGTTTTTT

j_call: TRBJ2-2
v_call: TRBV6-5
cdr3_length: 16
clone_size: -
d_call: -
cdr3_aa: CASSSPFRGRDGELFF
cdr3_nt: TGTGCCAGCAGTTCCCCCTTCAGAGGGCGGGACGGGGAGCTGTTTTTT

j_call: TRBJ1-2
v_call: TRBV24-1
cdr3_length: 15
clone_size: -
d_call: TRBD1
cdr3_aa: CATSDPAGTGTGYTF
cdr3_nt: TGTGCCACCAGTGATCCGGCCGGGACAGGGACAGGCTACACCTTC

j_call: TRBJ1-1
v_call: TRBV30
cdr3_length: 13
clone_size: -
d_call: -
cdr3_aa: CAWSTLWQNEAFF
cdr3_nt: TGTGCCTGGAGTACCCTGTGGCAGAATGAAGCTTTCTTT

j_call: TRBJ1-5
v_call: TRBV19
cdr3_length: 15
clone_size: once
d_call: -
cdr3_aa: CASRSTEYSNQPQHF
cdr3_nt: TGTGCCAGTAGATCCACAGAGTATAGCAATCAGCCCCAGCATTTT

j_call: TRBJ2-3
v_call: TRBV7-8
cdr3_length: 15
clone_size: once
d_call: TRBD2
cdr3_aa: CASSSSGLSTDTQYF
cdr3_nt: TGTGCCAGCAGCTCTAGCGGCCTAAGCACAGATACGCAGTATTTT

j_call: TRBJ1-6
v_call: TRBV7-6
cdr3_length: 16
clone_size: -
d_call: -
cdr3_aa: CASSLGLPGEQSPLHF
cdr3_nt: TGTGCCAGCAGCTTAGGTCTTCCCGGGGAGCAATCACCCCTCCACTTT

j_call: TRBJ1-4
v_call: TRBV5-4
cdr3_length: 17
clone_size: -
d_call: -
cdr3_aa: CASSLGQAQYPNEKLFF
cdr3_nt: TGTGCCAGCAGCTTGGGGCAGGCCCAGTATCCGAATGAAAAACTGTTTTTT

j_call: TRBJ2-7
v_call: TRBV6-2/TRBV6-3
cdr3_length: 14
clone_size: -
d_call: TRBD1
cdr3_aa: CASSATPGGGEQYF
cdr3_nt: TGTGCCAGCAGTGCGACCCCAGGGGGCGGGGAGCAGTACTTC

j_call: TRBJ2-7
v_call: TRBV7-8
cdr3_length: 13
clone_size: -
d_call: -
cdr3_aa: CASSLVVTYEQYF
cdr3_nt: TGTGCCAGCAGCTTAGTAGTTACCTACGAGCAGTACTTC

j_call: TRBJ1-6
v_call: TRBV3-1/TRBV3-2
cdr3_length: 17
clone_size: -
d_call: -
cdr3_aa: CASMGRATSSYNSPLHF
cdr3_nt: TGTGCCAGCATGGGTAGAGCGACGAGCTCCTATAATTCACCCCTCCACTTT

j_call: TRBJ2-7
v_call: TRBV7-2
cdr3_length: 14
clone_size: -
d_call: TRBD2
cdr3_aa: CASSQQTSRVEQYF
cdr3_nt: TGTGCCAGCAGCCAGCAGACTAGCCGGGTCGAGCAGTACTTC

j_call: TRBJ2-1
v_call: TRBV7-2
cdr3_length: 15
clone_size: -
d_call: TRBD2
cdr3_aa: CASSTGTRLLGEQFF
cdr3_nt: TGTGCCAGCAGCACTGGGACTAGGCTCTTGGGTGAGCAGTTCTTC

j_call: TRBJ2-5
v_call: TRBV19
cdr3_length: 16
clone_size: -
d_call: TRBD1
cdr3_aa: CASSISRTGRSETQYF
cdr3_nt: TGTGCCAGTAGTATAAGCCGGACAGGGAGGTCGGAGACCCAGTACTTC

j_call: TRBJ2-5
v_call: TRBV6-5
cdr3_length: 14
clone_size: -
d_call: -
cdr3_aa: CASSPSHFQETQYF
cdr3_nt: TGTGCCAGCAGTCCATCCCATTTCCAAGAGACCCAGTACTTC

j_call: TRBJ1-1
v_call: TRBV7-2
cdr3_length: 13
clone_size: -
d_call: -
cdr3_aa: CASSVQGISEAFF
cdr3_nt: TGTGCCAGCAGCGTACAGGGAATCTCTGAAGCTTTCTTT

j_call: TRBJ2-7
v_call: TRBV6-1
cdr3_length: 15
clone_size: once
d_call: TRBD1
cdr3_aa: CASSEAGTGEREQYF
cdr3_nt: TGTGCCAGCAGTGAAGCCGGGACAGGGGAACGCGAGCAGTACTTC

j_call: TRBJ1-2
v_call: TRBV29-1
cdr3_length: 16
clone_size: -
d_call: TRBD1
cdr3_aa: CSVEDRGTGGVGGYTF
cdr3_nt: TGCAGCGTTGAAGATCGGGGGACAGGGGGAGTCGGTGGCTACACCTTC